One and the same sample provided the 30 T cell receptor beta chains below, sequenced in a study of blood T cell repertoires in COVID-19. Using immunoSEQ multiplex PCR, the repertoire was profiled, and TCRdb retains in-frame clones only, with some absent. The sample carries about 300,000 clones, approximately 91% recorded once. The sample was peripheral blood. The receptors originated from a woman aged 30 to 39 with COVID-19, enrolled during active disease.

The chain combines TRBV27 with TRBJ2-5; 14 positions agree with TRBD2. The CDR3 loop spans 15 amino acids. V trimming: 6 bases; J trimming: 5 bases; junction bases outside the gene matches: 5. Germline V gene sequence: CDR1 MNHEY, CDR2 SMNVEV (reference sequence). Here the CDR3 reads CASRGGLAGVETQYF. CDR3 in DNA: TGTGCCAGCAGGGGGGGACTAGCGGGAGTGGAGACCCAGTACTTC.

CDR3 DNA: TGTGCCAGCGGAACAGGGTTGGGGACCGGGGAGCTGTTTTTT. Its protein product is CASGTGLGTGELFF. The rearrangement links TRBV2 to TRBJ2-2, with D possibly being TRBD1 (6 bases). Germline lookup yields CDR1 SNHLY and CDR2 FYNNEI. V gave up 8 bases and J gave up 5 bases, with 15 bases separating them. The CDR3 contains 14 residues.

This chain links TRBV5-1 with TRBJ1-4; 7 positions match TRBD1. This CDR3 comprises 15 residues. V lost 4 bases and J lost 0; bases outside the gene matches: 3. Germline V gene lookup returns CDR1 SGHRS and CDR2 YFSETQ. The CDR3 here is CASSAGQATNEKLFF. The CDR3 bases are TGCGCCAGCAGCGCCGGACAGGCAACTAATGAAAAACTGTTTTTT.

The CDR3 is CASSQGVTETQYF. Here the CDR3 DNA reads TGTGCCAGCAGCCAAGGCGTAACGGAGACCCAGTACTTC. The chain links TRBV3-1 (or the pseudogene TRBV3-2) to TRBJ2-5; D is unresolved. Per the germline V gene, CDR1 is LGHDT and CDR2 is YNNKEL (reference sequence). The CDR3 length is 13 residues. Trimming pared 1 base from V and 5 bases from J, leaving 8 bases between.

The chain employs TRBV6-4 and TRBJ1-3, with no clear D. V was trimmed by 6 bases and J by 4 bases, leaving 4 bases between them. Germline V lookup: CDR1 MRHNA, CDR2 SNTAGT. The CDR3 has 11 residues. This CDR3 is CASRRGNTIYF. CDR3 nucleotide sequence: TGTGCCAGCAGGAGGGGAAACACCATATATTTT.

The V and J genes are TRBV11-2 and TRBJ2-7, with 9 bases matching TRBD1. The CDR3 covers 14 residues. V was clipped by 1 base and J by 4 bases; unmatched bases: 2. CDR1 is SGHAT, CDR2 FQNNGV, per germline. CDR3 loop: CASSLGTGEYEQYF. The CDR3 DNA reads TGTGCCAGCAGCTTAGGGACAGGGGAATACGAGCAGTACTTC.

The CDR3 sequence: CAWSVLGTEAFF. For the CDR3, the DNA is TGTGCCTGGAGTGTACTCGGCACTGAAGCTTTCTTT. The genes are TRBV30 and TRBJ1-1; no definite D call. Germline CDR1 GTSNPN, CDR2 SVGIG (reference sequence). The CDR3 sequence is 12 residues long. V was shortened by 0 bases and J by 4 bases, with 6 bases between the two germline ends. Using reference TRBV30 and TRBJ1-1 for the parts outside the CDR3, the full variable domain is SQTIHQWPATLVQPVGSPLSLECTVEGTSNPNLYWYRQAAGRGLQLLFYSVGIGQISSEVPQNLSASRPQDRQFILSSKKLLLSDSGFYLCAWSVLGTEAFFGQGTRLTVV.

For the CDR3, the DNA is TGCGCCAGCAGCCCTGGGACAGCCGCTAATGAAAAACTGTTTTTT. Translating gives CASSPGTAANEKLFF. This chain connects TRBV5-1 to TRBJ1-4; 7 positions agree with TRBD1. The CDR3 is 15 residues long. V trimming: 4 bases; J trimming: 3 bases; junction bases outside the gene matches: 6. Germline V gene data show CDR1 as SGHRS and CDR2 as YFSETQ.

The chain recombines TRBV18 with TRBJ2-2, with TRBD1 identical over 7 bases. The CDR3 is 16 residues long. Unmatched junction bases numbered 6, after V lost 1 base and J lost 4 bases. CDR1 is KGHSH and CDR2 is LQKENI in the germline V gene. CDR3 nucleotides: TGTGCCAGCTCACCACGGAAAGGGGGCACCACCGGGGAGCTGTTTTTT. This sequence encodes CASSPRKGGTTGELFF.

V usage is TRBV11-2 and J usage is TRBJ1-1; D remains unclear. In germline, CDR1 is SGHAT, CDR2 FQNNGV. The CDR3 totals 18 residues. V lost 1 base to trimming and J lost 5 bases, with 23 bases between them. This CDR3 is CASSLGLGGGPLGTEAFF. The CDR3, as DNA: TGTGCCAGCAGCTTAGGATTGGGAGGCGGTCCCTTAGGGACTGAAGCTTTCTTT.

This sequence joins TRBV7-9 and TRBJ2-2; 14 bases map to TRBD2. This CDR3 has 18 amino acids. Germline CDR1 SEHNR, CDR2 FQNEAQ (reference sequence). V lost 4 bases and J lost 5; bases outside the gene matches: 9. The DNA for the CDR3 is TGTGCCAGCAGCTCGGTGACTAGCGGGAGGGCAGGGACCGGGGAGCTGTTTTTT. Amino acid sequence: CASSSVTSGRAGTGELFF.

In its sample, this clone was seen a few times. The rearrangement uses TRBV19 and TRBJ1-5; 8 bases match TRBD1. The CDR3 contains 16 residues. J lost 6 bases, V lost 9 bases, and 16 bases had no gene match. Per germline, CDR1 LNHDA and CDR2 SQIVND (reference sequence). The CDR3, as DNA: TGTGCCAGCTCGGTCCCCGGGACAGGCGGTGGTCAGCCCCAGCATTTT. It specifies CASSVPGTGGGQPQHF.

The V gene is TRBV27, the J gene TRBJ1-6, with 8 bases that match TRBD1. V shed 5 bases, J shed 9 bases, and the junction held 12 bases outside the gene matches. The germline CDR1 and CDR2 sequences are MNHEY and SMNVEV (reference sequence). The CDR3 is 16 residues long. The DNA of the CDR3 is TGTGCCAGCAGTCTCGGCAGGGGGCCGGTTAGTTCACCCCTCCACTTT. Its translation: CASSLGRGPVSSPLHF.

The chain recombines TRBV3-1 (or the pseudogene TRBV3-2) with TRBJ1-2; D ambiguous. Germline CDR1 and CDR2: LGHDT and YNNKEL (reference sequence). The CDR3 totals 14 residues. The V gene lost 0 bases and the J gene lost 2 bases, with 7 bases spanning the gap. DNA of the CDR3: TGTGCCAGCAGCCAAGACGGGAAGAACTATGGCTACACCTTC. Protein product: CASSQDGKNYGYTF.

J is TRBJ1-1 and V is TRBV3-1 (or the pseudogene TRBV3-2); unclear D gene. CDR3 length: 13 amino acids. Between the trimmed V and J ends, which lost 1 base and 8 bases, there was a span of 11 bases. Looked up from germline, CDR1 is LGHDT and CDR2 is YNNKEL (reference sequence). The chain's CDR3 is CASSQGPGVEAFF. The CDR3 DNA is TGTGCCAGCAGCCAAGGGCCGGGAGTGGAAGCTTTCTTT.

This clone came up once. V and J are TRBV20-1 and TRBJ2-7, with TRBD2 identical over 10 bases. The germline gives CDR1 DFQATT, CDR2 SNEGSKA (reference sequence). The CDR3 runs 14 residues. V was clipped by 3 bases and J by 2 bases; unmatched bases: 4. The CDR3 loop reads CSASGTSGAYEQYF. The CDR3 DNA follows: TGCAGTGCTAGTGGAACTAGCGGGGCCTACGAGCAGTACTTC.

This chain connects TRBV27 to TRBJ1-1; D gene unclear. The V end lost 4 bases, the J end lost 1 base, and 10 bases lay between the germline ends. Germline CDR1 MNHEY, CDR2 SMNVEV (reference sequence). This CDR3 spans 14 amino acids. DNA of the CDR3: TGTGCCAGCAGTTCTCTTATACAGAACACTGAAGCTTTCTTT. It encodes CASSSLIQNTEAFF.

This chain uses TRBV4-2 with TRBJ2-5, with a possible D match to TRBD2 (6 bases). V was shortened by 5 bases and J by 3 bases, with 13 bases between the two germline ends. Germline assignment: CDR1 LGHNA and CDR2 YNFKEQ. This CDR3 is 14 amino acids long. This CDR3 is CASSTRLGEETQYF. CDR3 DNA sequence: TGTGCCAGCAGCACGCGACTAGGAGAAGAGACCCAGTACTTC.

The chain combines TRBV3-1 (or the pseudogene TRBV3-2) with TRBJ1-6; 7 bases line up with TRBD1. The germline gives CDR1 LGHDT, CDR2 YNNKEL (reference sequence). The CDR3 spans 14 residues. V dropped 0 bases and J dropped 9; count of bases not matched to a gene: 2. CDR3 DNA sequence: TGTGCCAGCAGCCAAGAAGACAGGGCTTCACCCCTCCACTTT. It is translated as CASSQEDRASPLHF.

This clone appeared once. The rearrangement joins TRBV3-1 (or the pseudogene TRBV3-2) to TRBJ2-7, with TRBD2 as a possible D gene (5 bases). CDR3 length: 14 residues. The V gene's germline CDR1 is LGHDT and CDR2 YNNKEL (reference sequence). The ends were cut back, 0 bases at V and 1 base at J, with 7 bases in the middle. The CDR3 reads CASSQEPGSYEQYF. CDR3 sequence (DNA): TGTGCCAGCAGCCAAGAACCGGGGTCCTACGAGCAGTACTTC.

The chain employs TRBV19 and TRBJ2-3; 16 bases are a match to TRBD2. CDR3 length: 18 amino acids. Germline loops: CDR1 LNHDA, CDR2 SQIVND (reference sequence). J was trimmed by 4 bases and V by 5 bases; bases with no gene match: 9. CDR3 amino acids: CASSPSGLAGGGADTQYF. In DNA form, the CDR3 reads TGTGCCAGTAGTCCCTCGGGACTAGCGGGAGGGGGTGCAGATACGCAGTATTTT.

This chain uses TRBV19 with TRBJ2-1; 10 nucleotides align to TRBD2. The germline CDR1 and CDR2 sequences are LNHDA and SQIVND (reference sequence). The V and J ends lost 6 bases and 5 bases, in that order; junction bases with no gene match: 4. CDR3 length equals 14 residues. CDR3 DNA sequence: TGTGCCAGTAGCTCTAGCGGGAGTCACAATGAGCAGTTCTTC. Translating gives CASSSSGSHNEQFF.

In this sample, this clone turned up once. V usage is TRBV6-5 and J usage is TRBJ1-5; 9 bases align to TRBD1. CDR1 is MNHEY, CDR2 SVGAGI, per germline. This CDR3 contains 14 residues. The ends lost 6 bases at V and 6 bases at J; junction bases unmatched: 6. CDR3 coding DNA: TGTGCCAGCAGCCCAGACAGGGGGAGTCAGCCCCAGCATTTT. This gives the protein CASSPDRGSQPQHF.

CDR3 sequence (DNA): TGTGCCAGCAGTCAAGGGACACTTGGCAATCAGCCCCAGCATTTT. Translating it yields CASSQGTLGNQPQHF. This chain joins TRBV28 and TRBJ1-5, with D tentatively TRBD1 (6 bases). V was shortened by 5 bases and J by 2 bases, with 13 bases between the two germline ends. The CDR3 sequence is 15 residues long. CDR1 and CDR2 (germline): MDHEN, SYDVKM.

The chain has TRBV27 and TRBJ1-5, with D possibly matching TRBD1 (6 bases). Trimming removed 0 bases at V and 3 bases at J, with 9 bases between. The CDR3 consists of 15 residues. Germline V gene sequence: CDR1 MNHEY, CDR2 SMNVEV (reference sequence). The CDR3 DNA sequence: TGTGCCAGCAGTTTATCTGGACAGTTCAATCAGCCCCAGCATTTT. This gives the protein CASSLSGQFNQPQHF.

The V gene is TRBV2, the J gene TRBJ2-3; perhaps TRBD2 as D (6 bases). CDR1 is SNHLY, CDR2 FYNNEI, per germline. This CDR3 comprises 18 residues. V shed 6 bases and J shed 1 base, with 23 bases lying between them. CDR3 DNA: TGTGCCAGCAGGGGGACTCCATGGGGAGCGGGCGGCACAGATACGCAGTATTTT. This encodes CASRGTPWGAGGTDTQYF.

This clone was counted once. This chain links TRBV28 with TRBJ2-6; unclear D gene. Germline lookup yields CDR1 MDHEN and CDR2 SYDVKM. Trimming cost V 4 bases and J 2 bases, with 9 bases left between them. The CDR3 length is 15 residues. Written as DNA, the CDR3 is TGTGCCAGCAGTTACCCAACAGCTGGGGCCAACGTCCTGACTTTC. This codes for CASSYPTAGANVLTF.

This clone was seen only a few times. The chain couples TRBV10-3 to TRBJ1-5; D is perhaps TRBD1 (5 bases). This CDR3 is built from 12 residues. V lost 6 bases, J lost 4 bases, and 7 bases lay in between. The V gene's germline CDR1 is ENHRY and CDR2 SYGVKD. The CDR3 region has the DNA TGTGCCATCAGAGGGGTGAATCAGCCCCAGCATTTT. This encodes CAIRGVNQPQHF.

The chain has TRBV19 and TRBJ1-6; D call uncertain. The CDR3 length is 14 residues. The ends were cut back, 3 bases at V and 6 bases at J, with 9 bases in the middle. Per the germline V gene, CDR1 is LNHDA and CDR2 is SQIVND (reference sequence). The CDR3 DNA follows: TGTGCCAGTAGTATGCAGACTACTAATTCACCCCTCCACTTT. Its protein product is CASSMQTTNSPLHF.

The CDR3 DNA follows: TGTGCCAGCGGACAGGGTCTCATCTATGGCTACACCTTC. It translates to CASGQGLIYGYTF. This sequence joins TRBV6-5 and TRBJ1-2; 8 bases fit TRBD1. The length of the CDR3 is 13 residues. V shed 8 bases, J shed 4 bases, and the junction held 6 bases outside the gene matches. CDR1 and CDR2 from the germline V gene are MNHEY and SVGAGI.